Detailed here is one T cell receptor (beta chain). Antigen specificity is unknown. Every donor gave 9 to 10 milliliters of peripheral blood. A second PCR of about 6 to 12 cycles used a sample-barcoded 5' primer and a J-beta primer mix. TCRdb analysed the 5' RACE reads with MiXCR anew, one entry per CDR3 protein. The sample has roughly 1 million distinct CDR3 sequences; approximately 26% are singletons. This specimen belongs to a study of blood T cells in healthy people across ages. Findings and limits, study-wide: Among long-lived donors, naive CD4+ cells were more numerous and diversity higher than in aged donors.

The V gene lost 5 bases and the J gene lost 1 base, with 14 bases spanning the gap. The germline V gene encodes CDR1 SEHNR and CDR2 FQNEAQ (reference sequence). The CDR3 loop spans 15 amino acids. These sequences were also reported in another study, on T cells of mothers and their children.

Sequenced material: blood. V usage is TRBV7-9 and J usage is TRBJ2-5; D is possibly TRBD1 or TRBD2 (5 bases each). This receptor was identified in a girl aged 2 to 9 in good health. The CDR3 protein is CASSHSRDGQETQYF. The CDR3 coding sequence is TGTGCCAGCAGCCACTCAAGGGACGGCCAAGAGACCCAGTACTTC.